The 26 T cell receptor beta chains below come from one sample, sequenced in a study of blood T cells in healthy people across ages. Primers used in a second PCR of about 6 to 11 cycles were a sample-barcoded 5' primer and a J-beta primer mix. TCRdb used MiXCR to reprocess the 5' RACE reads, holding one entry per CDR3 protein. This table has roughly 2 million distinct CDR3 sequences, around half appearing once. Material for sequencing was blood. Receptors originate from a woman in her 40s in good health.

This clonotype has a handful of counts. The V gene is TRBV6-5, the J gene TRBJ1-2; D is perhaps TRBD1 (5 bases). Germline CDR1 is MNHEY and CDR2 is SVGAGI. The CDR3 is 14 residues long. The germline V and J ends were trimmed by 6 bases and 1 base, with 12 bases remaining between them. The CDR3 region has the DNA TGTGCCAGCAGGGGACCGAGTGTTAACTATGGCTACACCTTC. Residues: CASRGPSVNYGYTF.

V is TRBV6-1 and J is TRBJ2-1, with a weak D call TRBD1 (6 bases). Trimming took off 7 bases at V and 4 bases at J, with 26 bases between the two ends. Germline lookup yields CDR1 MNHNS and CDR2 SASEGT. The CDR3 extends over 18 amino acids. The CDR3 sequence: CASTTSGAFRGSYNEQFF. The CDR3 DNA is TGTGCCAGCACCACCAGTGGTGCTTTCAGGGGCTCTTACAATGAGCAGTTCTTC.

The genes are TRBV7-2 and TRBJ1-1, with TRBD1 matching 7 bases. The CDR3 spans 17 residues. The V gene end was trimmed by 9 bases and the J gene end by 3 bases; junction bases not matched to a gene: 19. Germline loops: CDR1 SGHTA, CDR2 FQGNSA. Here the CDR3 reads CASSPNPQGGGYTEAFF. DNA for the CDR3: TGTGCCAGTAGCCCTAACCCCCAAGGGGGCGGATACACTGAAGCTTTCTTT.

The rearrangement links TRBV28 to TRBJ2-4; D uncertain. The ends were cut back, 3 bases at V and 1 base at J, with 7 bases in the middle. CDR1 is MDHEN and CDR2 is SYDVKM in the germline V gene. The CDR3 spans 14 residues. The CDR3 nucleotides read TGTGCCAGCAGTTTGCAGTGGGCCAAAAACATTCAGTACTTC. Residues: CASSLQWAKNIQYF.

V and J are TRBV7-9 and TRBJ2-1; 8 nucleotides line up with TRBD1. Germline V gene data show CDR1 as SEHNR and CDR2 as FQNEAQ (reference sequence). V was pared by 4 bases and J by 6 bases, with 11 bases of the junction left unmatched. The CDR3 extends over 16 amino acids. As DNA, the CDR3 is TGTGCCAGCAGCTCCCTAGACAGGGGAAGGGGCAATGAGCAGTTCTTC. As protein: CASSSLDRGRGNEQFF.

J is TRBJ2-1 and V is TRBV6-5; TRBD2 aligns across 10 bases. The CDR3 covers 16 residues. The J segment lost 9 bases and the V segment lost 8 bases, leaving 16 bases of the junction unmatched. CDR1 and CDR2 (germline): MNHEY, SVGAGI. In DNA, the CDR3 is TGTGCCAGCGGGCCCCGACGGAGCGGGGGGGCAGTTGAGCAGTTCTTC. Translated, it gives CASGPRRSGGAVEQFF.

With respect to this clonotype: A read error may produce the germline difference seen at one junction end. The chain recombines TRBV7-2 with TRBJ2-6, with 9 bases matching TRBD1. CDR1 and CDR2 (germline): SGHTA, FQGNSA. CDR3 size: 19 residues. This chain's CDR3 is CANSKGQGQGIGGANVLTF. CDR3 DNA: TGTGCCAACAGCAAAGGGCAGGGACAGGGAATCGGTGGGGCCAACGTCCTGACTTTC.

V is TRBV20-1 and J is TRBJ2-3; D gene unclear. The V end was cut by 6 bases, the J end by 6 bases, with 19 bases between. Germline V gene data show CDR1 as DFQATT and CDR2 as SNEGSKA (reference sequence). The CDR3 sequence is 14 residues long. CDR3 loop: CSADVGIGLDTQYF. In nucleotides, the CDR3 is TGCAGTGCCGACGTAGGGATTGGGTTGGATACGCAGTATTTT.

The chain recombines TRBV6-1 with TRBJ2-7; D is unclear. From germline, CDR1 is MNHNS and CDR2 SASEGT. The CDR3 has 15 residues. Trimming stripped 4 bases from V and 3 bases from J, with 16 bases between. DNA of the CDR3: TGTGCCAGCAGTGTTCAACGACCTTTACTCTACGAGCAGTACTTC. Translated: CASSVQRPLLYEQYF.

The rearrangement links TRBV5-5 to TRBJ1-5, with a tentative D call TRBD1 (5 bases). Germline CDR1 is SGHKS and CDR2 is YYEKEE (reference sequence). CDR3 length: 16 residues. The germline V and J ends were trimmed by 1 base and 7 bases, with 18 bases remaining between them. The CDR3 sequence: CASSLRGREEGQPQHF. For the CDR3, the DNA is TGTGCCAGCAGCTTGAGGGGCAGGGAGGAGGGGCAGCCCCAGCATTTT.

V usage is TRBV12-3 or TRBV12-4 and J usage is TRBJ1-6; 7 bases line up with TRBD1. V trimming: 2 bases; J trimming: 10 bases; junction bases outside the gene matches: 5. The CDR3 totals 14 residues. The CDR3 reads CASSLTGVESPLHF. CDR3 sequence (DNA): TGTGCCAGCAGTTTAACAGGGGTAGAATCACCCCTCCACTTT.

DNA of the CDR3: TGTGCCAGCAGTGAGCACAGGGTAGGTGAAAAACTGTTTTTT. It specifies CASSEHRVGEKLFF. The chain uses TRBV25-1 and TRBJ1-4; D might be TRBD1 (6 bases). The CDR3 consists of 14 residues. With 3 bases removed from V and 7 bases from J, the gap between germline ends came to 12 bases. The germline V gene encodes CDR1 MGHDK and CDR2 SYGVNS.

CDR3 residues: CASRFAGTGSVDTQYF. CDR3 bases: TGTGCCAGCAGATTCGCCGGGACAGGGTCAGTGGATACGCAGTATTTT. The rearrangement links TRBV6-2 or TRBV6-3 to TRBJ2-3; TRBD1 matches at 9 bases. This CDR3 has 16 residues. The germline V gene has CDR1 MNHEY and CDR2 SVGEGT. J lost 6 bases, V lost 6 bases, and 13 bases had no gene match.

This clonotype came up a few times. J is TRBJ2-5 and V is TRBV2; D may correspond to TRBD1 or TRBD2 (5 bases each). The V end was cut by 3 bases, the J end by 1 base, with 12 bases between. Germline V gene data show CDR1 as SNHLY and CDR2 as FYNNEI. The CDR3 totals 15 residues. The CDR3 spells CASSDSGTAQETQYF. For the CDR3, the DNA is TGTGCCAGCAGTGATTCGGGGACCGCCCAAGAGACCCAGTACTTC.

The chain joins TRBV4-3 to TRBJ2-1; D might be TRBD2 (6 bases). CDR3 length equals 15 residues. The germline gives CDR1 LGHNA, CDR2 YSLEER. The V end was cut by 2 bases, the J end by 8 bases, with 16 bases between. This chain's CDR3 is CASSQSGGSLDEQFF. CDR3 DNA sequence: TGCGCCAGCAGCCAAAGTGGAGGGAGCTTGGATGAGCAGTTCTTC.

This sequence joins TRBV28 and TRBJ2-5; D unresolved. V was cut by 5 bases and J by 11 bases, with 15 bases left in between. There are 12 residues in the CDR3. From germline, CDR1 is MDHEN and CDR2 SYDVKM. The CDR3 reads CASSPSRSKQYF. The CDR3 DNA follows: TGTGCCAGCAGTCCGTCTAGGAGTAAGCAGTACTTC.

The chain uses TRBV10-2 and TRBJ1-4; D gene ambiguous. The CDR3 is 12 amino acids. V gave up 2 bases and J gave up 11 bases, with 9 bases separating them. Germline CDR1 is WSHSY and CDR2 is SAAADI. CDR3: CASSEMRRKLFF. The CDR3 nucleotides read TGCGCCAGCAGTGAGATGAGGAGGAAACTGTTTTTT.

The V gene is TRBV29-1, the J gene TRBJ1-5, with no clear D. The V end lost 7 bases, the J end lost 0 bases, and 7 bases lay between the germline ends. CDR1 and CDR2 (germline): SQVTM, ANQGSEA. The CDR3 is 12 residues long. CDR3 nucleotide sequence: TGCAGCGGTGGCACTAGCAATCAGCCCCAGCATTTT. Translated, it gives CSGGTSNQPQHF.

J is TRBJ1-4 and V is TRBV4-1; possibly TRBD1 for D (6 bases). CDR3 size: 15 residues. V dropped 4 bases and J dropped 4 bases, with 13 bases sitting between them. In germline, CDR1 is MGHRA, CDR2 YSYEKL. The CDR3: CASSRGDTVNEKLFF. Here the CDR3 DNA reads TGCGCCAGCAGCCGGGGGGACACAGTTAATGAAAAACTGTTTTTT.

The rearrangement joins TRBV5-1 to TRBJ2-3; 10 nucleotides match TRBD2. Germline V gene data show CDR1 as SGHRS and CDR2 as YFSETQ. The CDR3 spans 15 residues. Losses at the gene ends were 4 bases for V and 5 bases for J; bases not matched to a gene: 7. CDR3 in DNA: TGCGCCAGCAGCAAAGAGCGGGGGGGCGAAGATACGCAGTATTTT. Residues: CASSKERGGEDTQYF.

The chain links TRBV4-3 to TRBJ2-3; D remains unclear. The V end lost 0 bases, the J end lost 2 bases, and 12 bases lay between the germline ends. Germline V CDR1 and CDR2: LGHNA, YSLEER. CDR3 length: 16 residues. The CDR3 sequence is CASSQDRSPYTDTQYF. The CDR3 DNA sequence: TGCGCCAGCAGCCAAGATAGGTCCCCGTACACAGATACGCAGTATTTT.

This sequence joins TRBV25-1 and TRBJ2-5; D may be TRBD1 (5 bases). The V gene lost 1 base and the J gene lost 11 bases, with 23 bases spanning the gap. This CDR3 contains 16 residues. Germline V gene sequence: CDR1 MGHDK, CDR2 SYGVNS. The CDR3 spells CASSELSQATYNEQYF. The CDR3 DNA follows: TGTGCCAGCAGTGAATTATCACAGGCCACCTACAATGAGCAGTACTTC.

V is TRBV5-1 and J is TRBJ1-2; TRBD1 is a possible D gene (6 bases). V lost 4 bases to trimming and J lost 1 base, with 17 bases between them. The length of the CDR3 is 16 residues. CDR1 and CDR2 (germline): SGHRS, YFSETQ. The chain's CDR3 is CASSTGTMRFNYGYTF. Here the CDR3 DNA reads TGCGCCAGCAGCACAGGGACAATGCGATTTAACTATGGCTACACCTTC.

V and J are TRBV5-1 and TRBJ2-4; D not certain. Germline lookup yields CDR1 SGHRS and CDR2 YFSETQ. Trimming took off 0 bases at V and 0 bases at J, with 10 bases between the two ends. This CDR3 contains 16 residues. The CDR3 protein is CASSLEPGLAKNIQYF. DNA for the CDR3: TGCGCCAGCAGCTTGGAACCGGGTTTAGCCAAAAACATTCAGTACTTC.

This chain links TRBV9 with TRBJ2-3; the D gene is possibly TRBD2 (7 bases). The CDR3 runs to 19 residues. Germline CDR1 reads SGDLS; CDR2 reads YYNGEE. V lost 2 bases and J 4 bases, leaving 26 bases between the germline ends. This CDR3 is CASSVPSRGAGTSADTQYF. DNA for the CDR3: TGTGCCAGCAGCGTCCCTTCCCGGGGGGCCGGGACTTCTGCAGATACGCAGTATTTT.

About this clonotype itself: A read error may be the cause here, since a much bigger clone is one base away. This rearrangement joins TRBV6-5 to TRBJ2-1; D remains unclear. Germline lookup yields CDR1 MNHEY and CDR2 SVGAGI. This CDR3 spans 13 amino acids. CDR3 DNA: TGTGCCAACAGTCGCGTCTCCTACAATGAGCAGTTCTTC. Amino acids: CANSRVSYNEQFF.